A selection of T cell receptor beta chains follows, all from one sample in a study of blood T cell repertoires in COVID-19. Sequencing used immunoSEQ multiplex PCR; TCRdb keeps in-frame clones, though not all of them. The table has 200,000 to 250,000 clones, approximately 78% seen once. Material: peripheral blood. All receptors come from an elderly woman with COVID-19, enrolled during active disease. Both conserved end residues are part of each CDR3. D genes are given only for firm matches. Clone size appears in some rows only: once, few, many, or a class for an expanded clone.

j_gene	abundance	v_gene	d_gene	CDR3nt	CDR3aa
TRBJ2-7	once	TRBV7-8	TRBD2	TGTGCCAGCAGCACCTATCGGACTAGCAGCTCCTACGAGCAGTACTTC	CASSTYRTSSSYEQYF
TRBJ2-2	once	TRBV2	.	TGTGCCAGCAGGGCTCAGGGGCTGGGGAACACCGGGGAGCTGTTTTTT	CASRAQGLGNTGELFF
TRBJ1-3	.	TRBV11-3	.	TGTGCCAGCAGCTTAGACCAACAGATCTCTGGAAACACCATATATTTT	CASSLDQQISGNTIYF
TRBJ2-4	.	TRBV2	.	TGTGCCAGCAGGGAGGGACAGAAAAACATTCAGTACTTC	CASREGQKNIQYF
TRBJ2-7	.	TRBV12-3/TRBV12-4	.	TGTGCCAGCAGTCCTTGGAGGGAGCAGTACTTC	CASSPWREQYF
TRBJ2-7	.	TRBV15	TRBD1	TGTGCCACCAGCGCCCGGACAGGGGACGCCTACGAGCAGTACTTC	CATSARTGDAYEQYF
TRBJ1-2	few	TRBV6-5	TRBD1	TGTGCCGTCGAGGGGCAGGGGGATGGCTACACCTTC	CAVEGQGDGYTF
TRBJ2-3	.	TRBV3-1/TRBV3-2	.	TGTGCCAGCAGCCGCGGTGGCGCAGATACGCAGTATTTT	CASSRGGADTQYF
TRBJ1-2	few	TRBV19	.	TGTGCCAGTAGTATTATGGGGAGACGGCTCACTAACTATGGCTACACCTTC	CASSIMGRRLTNYGYTF
TRBJ1-2	.	TRBV29-1	.	TGCAGCGTTGAACTCGTGGCAGGGTATCACGGCTACACCTTC	CSVELVAGYHGYTF
TRBJ1-5	.	TRBV28	.	TGTGCCAGCTATACCCGGCAGGGCGGCAATCAGCCCCAGCATTTT	CASYTRQGGNQPQHF
TRBJ2-3	.	TRBV3-1/TRBV3-2	TRBD1	TGTGCCAGCAGCCGAAGACAGGGGACACTGGATACGCAGTATTTT	CASSRRQGTLDTQYF
TRBJ1-2	.	TRBV6-6	.	TGTGCCAGCAGTTTCGAGGCAGGGGCTAACTATGGCTACACCTTC	CASSFEAGANYGYTF
TRBJ1-4	.	TRBV19	.	TGTGCCAGTACCAACACCTGGAGGGAAAAACTGTTTTTT	CASTNTWREKLFF
TRBJ1-4	once	TRBV15	.	TGTGCCACCAGCACCCGGGGGGGGACGGGTGAAAAACTGTTTTTT	CATSTRGGTGEKLFF
TRBJ2-2	.	TRBV11-2	TRBD2	TGTGCCAGCAGCTTAGATATCCTAGCGGGAGTGACCGGGGAGCTGTTTTTT	CASSLDILAGVTGELFF
TRBJ2-7	.	TRBV9	TRBD2	TGTGCCAGCAGCGTAGCTCCGACTAGCGGTTCAACTCCGCAGTACTTC	CASSVAPTSGSTPQYF
TRBJ2-5	.	TRBV2	.	TGTGCCAGCAGTGTCTCGGGGTCGAGGGAGACCCAGTACTTC	CASSVSGSRETQYF
TRBJ1-2	.	TRBV29-1	.	TGCAGCGTTGGGAGGGGGGGTTATGGCTACACCTTC	CSVGRGGYGYTF
TRBJ1-2	few	TRBV5-1	TRBD1	TGCGCCAGCAGCCCAGCACCGGGACAGGGAAACTATGGCTACACCTTC	CASSPAPGQGNYGYTF
TRBJ1-3	.	TRBV19	TRBD1	TGTGCCAGTACCGACAGGGCAGGGTCCACCTCTGGAAACACCATATATTTT	CASTDRAGSTSGNTIYF
TRBJ1-6	.	TRBV28	.	TGTGCCAGCAGGCGGGGGGACACCTATAATTCACCCCTCCACTTT	CASRRGDTYNSPLHF
TRBJ1-5	.	TRBV19	.	TGTGCCAGTAGTATAGGTGGGCAGTCCAATCAGCCCCAGCATTTT	CASSIGGQSNQPQHF
TRBJ2-4	.	TRBV27	TRBD2	TGTGCCAGCAGTCCCAGGGCGGGAGAGAACATTCAGTACTTC	CASSPRAGENIQYF
TRBJ1-2	.	TRBV15	TRBD1	TGTGCCACCAGCGCCCGGGACAGGGCCTCAAATGGCTACACCTTC	CATSARDRASNGYTF
TRBJ2-1	.	TRBV15	TRBD1	TGTGCCACCAGCAGGGACAGGTACAATGAGCAGTTCTTC	CATSRDRYNEQFF
TRBJ1-4	.	TRBV5-1	.	TGCGCCAGCAGTTCGGGGAGGACTAATGAAAAACTGTTTTTT	CASSSGRTNEKLFF
TRBJ1-1	.	TRBV2	TRBD1	TGTGCCAGCAGTGAAGTGGGGACAGGGAAATGGAACACTGAAGCTTTCTTT	CASSEVGTGKWNTEAFF
TRBJ1-3	.	TRBV24-1	.	TGTGCCACCAGTGACCCCCCCCGGTCGGGAAACACCATATATTTT	CATSDPPRSGNTIYF
TRBJ2-1	.	TRBV29-1	TRBD1	TGCAGCGCTATCGGACAGGGGTCTTACAATGAGCAGTTCTTC	CSAIGQGSYNEQFF
TRBJ2-1	.	TRBV6-2/TRBV6-3	TRBD2	TGTGCCAGCAGCCAGCGGCGCGCGGGAGGCCCCTCACAGTTCTTC	CASSQRRAGGPSQFF
TRBJ1-6	.	TRBV2	TRBD1	TGTGCCAGCATTAACGACAGGGGAGGCTCCTATAATTCACCCCTCCACTTT	CASINDRGGSYNSPLHF
TRBJ2-6	.	TRBV19	TRBD1	TGTGCCAGTAGTATCCAACCGGGACAGTCTCCTTGGGGGGCCAACGTCCTGACTTTC	CASSIQPGQSPWGANVLTF
TRBJ1-3	.	TRBV3-1/TRBV3-2	.	TGTGCCAGCAGCCGGAACGGCGGGAGGAGTGGAAACACCATATATTTT	CASSRNGGRSGNTIYF
TRBJ2-2	few	TRBV9	TRBD2	TGTGCCAGCAGCGTAGCGGGTGCGGGGGGCACCGGGGAGCTGTTTTTT	CASSVAGAGGTGELFF
TRBJ1-2	.	TRBV6-1	TRBD1	TGTGCCAGCAGTGACAGGGGGCGCGACTATGGCTACACCTTC	CASSDRGRDYGYTF
TRBJ2-1	.	TRBV2	.	TGTGCCAGCACCCGAACGTGGAGCTCCTACAATGAGCAGTTCTTC	CASTRTWSSYNEQFF
TRBJ2-7	few	TRBV5-5	TRBD2	TGTGCCAGCAGCTTGACTAGCGGGGGGGCCTACGAGCAGTACTTC	CASSLTSGGAYEQYF
TRBJ1-1	.	TRBV7-2	.	TGTGCCAGCAGCTTGCACATGAACACTGAAGCTTTCTTT	CASSLHMNTEAFF
TRBJ2-7	.	TRBV30	.	TGTGCCTGGAGTGTACAAACAGGCCCCACCTACGAGCAGTACTTC	CAWSVQTGPTYEQYF
TRBJ1-1	.	TRBV6-5	TRBD1	TGTGCCAGCAGTTCTCCGGACAGGGCTGCAGCTTTCTTT	CASSSPDRAAAFF
TRBJ1-1	.	TRBV18	TRBD1	TGTGCCAGCTCAATGGGACAGGGTGAGACTGAAGCTTTCTTT	CASSMGQGETEAFF
TRBJ1-1	.	TRBV7-8	.	TGTGCCAGCAGCTTAGTCTTTTGGGGCGAAGCTTTCTTT	CASSLVFWGEAFF
TRBJ2-1	once	TRBV7-2	TRBD1	TGTGCCAGCAGGCCACCCGGGACAGGGCTCAATGAGCAGTTCTTC	CASRPPGTGLNEQFF
TRBJ1-5	.	TRBV25-1	.	TGTGCCAGCAGTGACGGGGGGAGCAATCAGCCCCAGCATTTT	CASSDGGSNQPQHF
TRBJ2-2	few	TRBV14	TRBD1	TGTGCCAGCAGCCAACAGGGGGCGGCCGGGGAGCTGTTTTTT	CASSQQGAAGELFF
TRBJ1-1	.	TRBV5-1	.	TGCGCCAGCAGCCGCAAGGGGGCTGAAGCTTTCTTT	CASSRKGAEAFF
TRBJ1-2	.	TRBV24-1	TRBD1	TGTGCCACCAGTGAAACAGGGGACCTCTCCTATGGCTACACCTTC	CATSETGDLSYGYTF
TRBJ1-2	.	TRBV9	.	TGTGCCAGCAGCCCCATTTCGGTTGCTAACTATGGCTACACCTTC	CASSPISVANYGYTF
TRBJ1-5	.	TRBV5-1	.	TGCGCCAGCAGCTTGGGTCAGGGCGGTCAGCCCCAGCATTTT	CASSLGQGGQPQHF
TRBJ1-1	.	TRBV29-1	.	TGCAGCGCCCAGAAGGGGGATACTGAAGCTTTCTTT	CSAQKGDTEAFF
TRBJ1-5	once	TRBV7-9	.	TGTGCCAGCAGCTTAGTAGGGGAATTGGGTCAGCCCCAGCATTTT	CASSLVGELGQPQHF
TRBJ2-1	.	TRBV15	.	TGTGCCACCAGCAGAGGTCTTTCTAGATCCTACAATGAGCAGTTCTTC	CATSRGLSRSYNEQFF
TRBJ1-5	.	TRBV4-1	.	TGCGCCAGCAGCCAAGTATCAGGAAGCAATCAGCCCCAGCATTTT	CASSQVSGSNQPQHF
TRBJ1-2	.	TRBV24-1	TRBD1	TGTGCCACCAGTGATAGACAGGGAACTGTTGGCTACACCTTC	CATSDRQGTVGYTF